The source of this TCR beta chain is a study of T cells in Graves' hyperthyroidism and ophthalmopathy. This clonotype was counted only a few times. Amplification yielded TCR beta CDR3 regions, with RNA transcripts as the source. During a first-round RT-PCR of the TCR CDR3, the HTBI primer set was used. Each CDR3 protein is one row after TCRdb ran MiXCR on the multiplex PCR reads. Of around 200,000 distinct CDR3 sequences detected, around 17% appear once; the ten largest clones hold over 35%. V lost 0 bases and J lost 3; bases outside the gene matches: 7. CDR1 is MNHNY and CDR2 is SVGAGI in the germline V gene (reference sequence). The CDR3 totals 16 residues.

The chain has TRBV6-6 and TRBJ1-1, with 7 positions matching TRBD1. Sequencing was done on a sample of blood. The TCR was taken from a man aged 40-55 years with Graves' hyperthyroidism. CDR3 residues: CASSYSPRTGDTEAFF. CDR3 coding DNA: TGTGCCAGCAGTTACTCTCCCCGCACAGGGGACACTGAAGCTTTCTTT.